The T cell receptor beta chain described here comes from a study of graft-versus-host responses after intestinal transplantation. Notes on this clone: Its matching antigen is unknown.

Assay used: immunoSEQ multiplex PCR; TCRdb lists only in-frame clones, some missing. In the table there are some 90,000 clones, roughly 90% of which are singletons. V gave up 1 base and J gave up 5 bases, with 15 bases separating them. The V gene's germline CDR1 is SGHVS and CDR2 FQNEAQ. CDR3 length: 17 residues. Sequences were derived from unstimulated CD4+ T cells sorted from spleen or lymph node cells, sampled before intestinal transplant. The rearrangement joins TRBV7-8 to TRBJ2-6; D is perhaps TRBD2 (5 bases). The receptor was derived from a human donor who received an intestinal transplant. The CDR3 DNA follows: TGTGCCAGCAGCTTAGTTATTCAGAGGGCCTGGGCCAACGTCCTGACTTTC. Its protein product is CASSLVIQRAWANVLTF.